These T cell receptor beta chains were read from a single sample in a study of T cells after posttransplantation cyclophosphamide. Data came from immunoSEQ multiplex PCR; TCRdb stores just in-frame clones and leaves some out. The sample yields 10,000 to 15,000 clones, without any singletons. Sample: PBMCs, taken after allogeneic stem cell transplant with posttransplant cyclophosphamide. These receptors all stem from a female patient aged 35 to 55 who received an allogeneic stem cell transplant from an unrelated donor, was CMV-positive, and had acute GVHD only. A share of the T cells may be of graft donor origin. Each CDR3 is given with its conserved first and last residue. A D gene is named only where the DNA matches it firmly. For some rows the clone size is stated as once, few or many, or as a class when expanded; others skip it.

-	TRBJ2-6	TRBV4-1	few	TGCGCCAGCAGCCAATGTGTGGGCCAACGCTCTGGGGCCAACGTCCTGACTTTC	CASSQCVGQRSGANVLTF
TRBD1	TRBJ2-7	TRBV27	-	TGTGCCAGCAGAACGACAGGGGGGTCGTATCGGGACGAGCAGTACTTC	CASRTTGGSYRDEQYF
TRBD1	TRBJ2-7	TRBV28	many	TGTGCCACCTACCGGGGGACAGGGGGGTACGAGCAGTACTTC	CATYRGTGGYEQYF
-	TRBJ2-3	TRBV9	few	TGTGCCAGCAGCGTAGTAGAGGGTCACACAGATACGCAGTATTTT	CASSVVEGHTDTQYF
-	TRBJ2-7	TRBV7-9	few	TGTGCCAGCAGCCTCTACTACGAGCAGTACTTC	CASSLYYEQYF
-	TRBJ2-3	TRBV9	-	TGTGCCAGCAGCGTTCGGGCAGGGGTCACAGATACGCAGTATTTT	CASSVRAGVTDTQYF
-	TRBJ1-5	TRBV21-1	few	TGTGCCAGCAGCGACAGCGAGGAGGGTACTAATCAGCCCCAGCATTTT	CASSDSEEGTNQPQHF
-	TRBJ1-1	TRBV28	many	TGTGCCAGCAGGGGGCTCAAGATCTCCAGGGAGAACACTGAAGCTTTCTTT	CASRGLKISRENTEAFF
-	TRBJ2-1	TRBV2	many	TGTGCCAGCACCGTCAGGGGGGCGGAAAACAATGAGCAGTTCTTC	CASTVRGAENNEQFF
-	TRBJ1-3	TRBV10-3	many	TGTGCCATCAGTGAGTCGGAGGGGAGTGGAAACACCATATATTTT	CAISESEGSGNTIYF
-	TRBJ1-6	TRBV11-2	few	TGTGCCAGCAGCCCAGGAGGGAGCTCCTATAATTCACCCCTCCACTTT	CASSPGGSSYNSPLHF
TRBD2	TRBJ2-1	TRBV28	-	TGTGCCAGCAGTCGTCAGCGGGAGAGCTACAATGAGCAGTTCTTC	CASSRQRESYNEQFF
-	TRBJ2-5	TRBV9	-	TGTGCCAGCAGCGTAGTGGGGGGAACGGAGACCCAGTACTTC	CASSVVGGTETQYF
-	TRBJ1-1	TRBV29-1	many	TGCAGCGCTTCCGCGGGGCAGGCCCTCACTGAAGCTTTCTTT	CSASAGQALTEAFF
TRBD1	TRBJ2-3	TRBV9	-	TGTGCCAGCAGCGTAGGACAGGGTACAGATACGCAGTATTTT	CASSVGQGTDTQYF
-	TRBJ2-3	TRBV5-5	-	TGTGCCAGCAGCTTGTATCTGCGAAGCAGGAGGGAGACAGATACGCAGTATTTT	CASSLYLRSRRETDTQYF
-	TRBJ2-1	TRBV2	many	TGTGCCAGCAGTGGGAGGGCGCGGGACAATGAGCAGTTCTTC	CASSGRARDNEQFF